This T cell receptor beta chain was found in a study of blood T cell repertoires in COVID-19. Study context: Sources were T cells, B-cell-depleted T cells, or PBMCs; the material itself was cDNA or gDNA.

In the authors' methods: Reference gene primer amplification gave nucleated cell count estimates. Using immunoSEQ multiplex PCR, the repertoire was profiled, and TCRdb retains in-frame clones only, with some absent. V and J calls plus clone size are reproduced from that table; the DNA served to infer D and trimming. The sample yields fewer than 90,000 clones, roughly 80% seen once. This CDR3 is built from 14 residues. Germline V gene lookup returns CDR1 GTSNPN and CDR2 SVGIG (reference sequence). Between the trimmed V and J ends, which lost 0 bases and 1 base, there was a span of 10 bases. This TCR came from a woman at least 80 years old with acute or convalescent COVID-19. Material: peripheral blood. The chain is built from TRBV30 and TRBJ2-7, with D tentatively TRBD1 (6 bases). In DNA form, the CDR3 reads TGTGCCTGGAGTGTACAGGGAAGGTCCTACGAGCAGTACTTC. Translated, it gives CAWSVQGRSYEQYF.